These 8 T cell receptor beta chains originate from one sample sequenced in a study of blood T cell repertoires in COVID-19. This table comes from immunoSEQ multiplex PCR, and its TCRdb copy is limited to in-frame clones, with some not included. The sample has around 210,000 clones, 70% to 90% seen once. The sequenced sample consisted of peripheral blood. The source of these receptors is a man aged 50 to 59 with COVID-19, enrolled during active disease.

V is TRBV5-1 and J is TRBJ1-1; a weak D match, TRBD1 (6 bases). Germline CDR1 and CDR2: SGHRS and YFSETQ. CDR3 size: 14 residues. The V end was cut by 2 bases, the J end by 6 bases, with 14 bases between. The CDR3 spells CASSFREGGSEAFF. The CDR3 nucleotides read TGCGCCAGCAGCTTTCGGGAGGGGGGCTCTGAAGCTTTCTTT.

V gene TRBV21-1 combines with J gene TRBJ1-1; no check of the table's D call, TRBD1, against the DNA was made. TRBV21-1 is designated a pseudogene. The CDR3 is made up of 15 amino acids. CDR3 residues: CASSIPDRALSEAFF. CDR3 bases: TGTGCCAGCAGCATACCGGACAGGGCTTTATCTGAAGCTTTCTTT.

For the CDR3, the DNA is TGCGCCTCCAAAACGGGGGGAGGGCAAGAGACCCAGTACTTC. Amino acids: CASKTGGGQETQYF. This chain connects TRBV5-1 to TRBJ2-5; 7 bases line up with TRBD2. The CDR3 sequence is 14 residues long. Germline trimming cut 10 bases from V and 2 bases from J; bases unmatched to any gene: 11. Per the germline V gene, CDR1 is SGHRS and CDR2 is YFSETQ.

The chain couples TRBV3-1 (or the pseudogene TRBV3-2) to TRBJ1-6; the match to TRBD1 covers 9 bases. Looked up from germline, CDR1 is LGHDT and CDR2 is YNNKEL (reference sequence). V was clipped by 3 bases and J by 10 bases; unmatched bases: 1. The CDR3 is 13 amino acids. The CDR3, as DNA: TGTGCCAGCAGCCACGGACAGGGGTCACCCCTCCACTTT. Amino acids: CASSHGQGSPLHF.

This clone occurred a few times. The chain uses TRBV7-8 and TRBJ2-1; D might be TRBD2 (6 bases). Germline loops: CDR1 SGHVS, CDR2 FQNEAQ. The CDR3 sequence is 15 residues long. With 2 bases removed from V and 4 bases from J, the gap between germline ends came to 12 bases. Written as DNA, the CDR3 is TGTGCCAGCAGCTTACGGGTGAGCGGGTACAATGAGCAGTTCTTC. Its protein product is CASSLRVSGYNEQFF. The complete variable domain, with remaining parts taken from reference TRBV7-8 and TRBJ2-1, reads GAGVSQSPRYKVAKRGQDVALRCDPISGHVSLFWYQQALGQGPEFLTYFQNEAQLDKSGLPSDRFFAERPEGSVSTLKIQRTQQEDSAVYLCASSLRVSGYNEQFFGPGTRLTVL.

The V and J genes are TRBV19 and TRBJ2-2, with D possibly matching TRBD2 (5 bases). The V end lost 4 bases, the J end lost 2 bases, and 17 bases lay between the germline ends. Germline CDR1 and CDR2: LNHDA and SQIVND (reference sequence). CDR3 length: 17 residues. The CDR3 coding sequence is TGTGCCAGTAGTACTCCAGCCGGGGTATTAAACACCGGGGAGCTGTTTTTT. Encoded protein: CASSTPAGVLNTGELFF.

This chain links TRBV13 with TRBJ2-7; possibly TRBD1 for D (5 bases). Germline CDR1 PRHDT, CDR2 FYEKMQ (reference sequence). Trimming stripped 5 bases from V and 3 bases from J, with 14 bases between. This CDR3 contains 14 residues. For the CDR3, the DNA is TGTGCCAGCAGCCAAAGGGTTCAGGGCTACGAGCAGTACTTC. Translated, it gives CASSQRVQGYEQYF.

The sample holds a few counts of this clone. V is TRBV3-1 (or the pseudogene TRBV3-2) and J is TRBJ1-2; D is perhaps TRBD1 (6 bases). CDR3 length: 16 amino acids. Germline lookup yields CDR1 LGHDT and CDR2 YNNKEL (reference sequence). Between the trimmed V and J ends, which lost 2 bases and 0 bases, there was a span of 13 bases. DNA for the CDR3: TGTGCCAGCAGCCAAACTACAGGGAGGGCTAACTATGGCTACACCTTC. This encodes CASSQTTGRANYGYTF.